This T cell receptor beta chain was obtained from a study of tumor-infiltrating lymphocytes in localized non-small cell lung cancer. Overall study context: The cohort mixed smokers and never-smokers, several histologies, and some post-neoadjuvant-chemotherapy samples.

CDR1 and CDR2 (germline): MNHNY, SVGAGI (reference sequence). CDR3 length: 15 residues. Germline trimming cut 5 bases from V and 4 bases from J; bases unmatched to any gene: 7. Here immunoSEQ multiplex PCR was the method, and the copy in TCRdb shows in-frame clones only, minus some. The sample yields about 15,000 clones, approximately 68% seen once. The sequencing sample was made of uninvolved lung tissue not adjacent to the tumor. This receptor was obtained from a human donor with non-small cell lung cancer. The rearrangement links TRBV6-6 to TRBJ2-5, with 10 bases lining up with TRBD1. The CDR3 loop is CASSRDRGRGETQYF. For the CDR3, the DNA is TGTGCCAGCAGTAGGGACAGGGGTAGGGGAGAGACCCAGTACTTC.